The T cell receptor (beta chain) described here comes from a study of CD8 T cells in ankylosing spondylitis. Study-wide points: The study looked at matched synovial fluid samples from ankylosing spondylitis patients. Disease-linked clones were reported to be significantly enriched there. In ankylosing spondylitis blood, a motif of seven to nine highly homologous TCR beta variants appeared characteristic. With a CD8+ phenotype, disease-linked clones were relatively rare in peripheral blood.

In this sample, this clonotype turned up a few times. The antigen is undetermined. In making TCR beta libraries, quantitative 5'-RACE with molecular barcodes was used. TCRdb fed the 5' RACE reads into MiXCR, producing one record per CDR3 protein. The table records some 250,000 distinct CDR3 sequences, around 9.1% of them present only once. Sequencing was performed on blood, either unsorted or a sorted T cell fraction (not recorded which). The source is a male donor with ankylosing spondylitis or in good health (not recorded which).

The CDR3 DNA reads TGCGCCAGCAGCCAAGATTACAGGCGGGAGACCCAGTACTTC. Amino acids: CASSQDYRRETQYF. The chain is built from TRBV4-3 and TRBJ2-5, with D maybe TRBD1 (5 bases). Trimming left V 0 bases short and J 5 bases short, with 10 bases between. CDR1 and CDR2 from the germline V gene are LGHNA and YSLEER. The CDR3 runs to 14 residues.